This TCR beta chain was identified in a study of cytomegalovirus exposure and HLA in healthy donors. The table came from immunoSEQ multiplex PCR; TCRdb's copy has only in-frame clones and leaves some out. The profile shows approximately 160,000 clones, approximately 88% of them singletons. The sequence was obtained from a woman aged 18-29 years in good health and CMV-seropositive. Sequencing was done on a sample of PBMCs.

The CDR3 DNA is TGTGCCAGCAGCGGGGACTTGCTGGACAATGAGCAGTTCTTC. Its protein is CASSGDLLDNEQFF. V and J are TRBV9 and TRBJ2-1; a possible D gene is TRBD2 (6 bases). The germline V gene encodes CDR1 SGDLS and CDR2 YYNGEE. Between the trimmed V and J ends, which lost 3 bases and 5 bases, there was a span of 12 bases. This CDR3 has 14 residues.